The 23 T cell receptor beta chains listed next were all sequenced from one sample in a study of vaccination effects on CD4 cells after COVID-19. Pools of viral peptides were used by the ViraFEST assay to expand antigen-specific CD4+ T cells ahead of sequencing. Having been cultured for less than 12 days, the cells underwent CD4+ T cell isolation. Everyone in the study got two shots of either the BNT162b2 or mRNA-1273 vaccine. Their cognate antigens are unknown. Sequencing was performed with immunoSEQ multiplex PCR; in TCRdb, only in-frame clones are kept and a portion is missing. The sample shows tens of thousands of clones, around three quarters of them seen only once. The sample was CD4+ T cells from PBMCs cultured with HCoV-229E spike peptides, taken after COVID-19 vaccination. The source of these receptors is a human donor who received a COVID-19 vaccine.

The CDR3 bases are TGCGCCAGCAGTCTGGAGCCAGGGGGCCTGAACACTGAAGCTTTCTTT. Amino acid sequence: CASSLEPGGLNTEAFF. This rearrangement joins TRBV5-1 to TRBJ1-1; 8 positions match TRBD1. CDR3 size: 16 residues. The germline gives CDR1 SGHRS, CDR2 YFSETQ. Germline trimming cut 5 bases from V and 0 bases from J; bases unmatched to any gene: 9.

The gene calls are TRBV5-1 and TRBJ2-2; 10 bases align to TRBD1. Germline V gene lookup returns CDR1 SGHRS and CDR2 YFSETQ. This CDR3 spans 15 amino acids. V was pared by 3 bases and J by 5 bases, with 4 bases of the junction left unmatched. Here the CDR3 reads CASSSGTGETGELFF. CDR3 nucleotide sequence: TGCGCCAGCAGCTCCGGGACAGGGGAGACCGGGGAGCTGTTTTTT.

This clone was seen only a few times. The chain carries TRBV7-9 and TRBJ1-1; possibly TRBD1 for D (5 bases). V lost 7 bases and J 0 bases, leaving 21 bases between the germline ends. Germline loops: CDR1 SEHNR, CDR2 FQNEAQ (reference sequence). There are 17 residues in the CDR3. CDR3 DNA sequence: TGTGCCAGCAACCCCTCCCCGAATTTACAGGTGAACACTGAAGCTTTCTTT. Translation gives CASNPSPNLQVNTEAFF.

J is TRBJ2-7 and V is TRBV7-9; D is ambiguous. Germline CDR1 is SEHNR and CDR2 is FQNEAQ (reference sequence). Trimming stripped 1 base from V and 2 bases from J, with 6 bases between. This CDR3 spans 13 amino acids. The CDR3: CASSLELPYEQYF. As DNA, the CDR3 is TGTGCCAGCAGCTTAGAACTACCCTACGAGCAGTACTTC.

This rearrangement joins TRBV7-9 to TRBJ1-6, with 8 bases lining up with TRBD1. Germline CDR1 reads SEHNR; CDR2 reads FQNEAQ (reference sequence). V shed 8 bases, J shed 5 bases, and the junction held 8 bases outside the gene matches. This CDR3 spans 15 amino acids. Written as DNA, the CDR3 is TGTGCCAGCGGACTCAGACAGGGGAATAATTCACCCCTCCACTTT. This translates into CASGLRQGNNSPLHF.

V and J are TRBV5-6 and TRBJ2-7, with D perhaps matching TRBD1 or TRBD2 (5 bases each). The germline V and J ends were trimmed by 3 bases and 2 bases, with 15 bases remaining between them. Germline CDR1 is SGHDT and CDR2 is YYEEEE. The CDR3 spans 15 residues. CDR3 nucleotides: TGTGCCAGCAGCTGGGGCCCGGGGAAGGCCTACGAGCAGTACTTC. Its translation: CASSWGPGKAYEQYF.

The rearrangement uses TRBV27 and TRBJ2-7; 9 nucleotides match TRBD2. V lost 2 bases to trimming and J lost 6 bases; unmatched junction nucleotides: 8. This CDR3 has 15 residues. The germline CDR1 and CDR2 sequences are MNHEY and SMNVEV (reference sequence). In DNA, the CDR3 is TGTGCCAGCAGTTTAGGGCGGACTAGCGCCACCGAGCAGTACTTC. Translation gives CASSLGRTSATEQYF.

CDR3 loop: CASSPIGGGYNEQFF. The CDR3 bases are TGTGCCAGCAGTCCAATCGGGGGGGGGTACAATGAGCAGTTCTTC. The J gene is TRBJ2-1, the V gene TRBV27; 8 bases are shared with TRBD2. The germline V gene has CDR1 MNHEY and CDR2 SMNVEV (reference sequence). The CDR3 length is 15 residues. The V and J ends lost 5 bases and 4 bases, in that order; junction bases with no gene match: 7.

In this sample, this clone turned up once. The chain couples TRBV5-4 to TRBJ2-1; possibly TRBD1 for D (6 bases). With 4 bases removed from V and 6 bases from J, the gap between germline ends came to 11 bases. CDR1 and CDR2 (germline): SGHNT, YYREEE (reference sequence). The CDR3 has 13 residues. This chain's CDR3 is CASSPGDINEQFF. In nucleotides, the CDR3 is TGTGCCAGCAGCCCCGGGGACATCAATGAGCAGTTCTTC.

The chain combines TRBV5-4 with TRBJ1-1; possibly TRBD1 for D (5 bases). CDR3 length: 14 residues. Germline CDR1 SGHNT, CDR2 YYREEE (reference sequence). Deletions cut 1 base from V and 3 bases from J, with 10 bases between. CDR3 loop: CASSLWGVDTEAFF. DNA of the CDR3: TGTGCCAGCAGCTTGTGGGGGGTGGACACTGAAGCTTTCTTT.

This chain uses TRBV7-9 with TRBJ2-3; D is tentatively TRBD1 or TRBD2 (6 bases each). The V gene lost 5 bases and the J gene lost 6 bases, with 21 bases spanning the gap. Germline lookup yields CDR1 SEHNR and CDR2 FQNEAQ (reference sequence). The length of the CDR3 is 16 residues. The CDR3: CASSANPTRGADTQYF. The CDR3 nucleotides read TGTGCCAGCAGCGCCAACCCGACTAGGGGGGCCGATACGCAGTATTTT.

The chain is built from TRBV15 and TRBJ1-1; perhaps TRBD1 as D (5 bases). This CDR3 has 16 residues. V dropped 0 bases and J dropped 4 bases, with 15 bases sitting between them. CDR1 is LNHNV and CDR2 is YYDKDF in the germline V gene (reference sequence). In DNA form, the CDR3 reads TGTGCCACCAGCAGAGAATGGCCCGGGGGGGGCACTGAAGCTTTCTTT. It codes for CATSREWPGGGTEAFF.

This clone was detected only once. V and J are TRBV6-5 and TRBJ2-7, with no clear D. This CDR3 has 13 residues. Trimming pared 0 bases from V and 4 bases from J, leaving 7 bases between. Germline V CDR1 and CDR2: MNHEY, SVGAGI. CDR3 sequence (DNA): TGTGCCAGCAGTTACTCGGAAGGTTACGAGCAGTACTTC. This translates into CASSYSEGYEQYF.

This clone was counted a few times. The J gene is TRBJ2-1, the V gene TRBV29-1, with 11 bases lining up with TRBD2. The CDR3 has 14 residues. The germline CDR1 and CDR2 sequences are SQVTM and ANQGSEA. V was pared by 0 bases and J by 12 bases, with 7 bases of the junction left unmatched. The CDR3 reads CSVEEVAGGPPQFF. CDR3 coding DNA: TGCAGCGTTGAAGAAGTAGCGGGGGGGCCTCCGCAGTTCTTC.

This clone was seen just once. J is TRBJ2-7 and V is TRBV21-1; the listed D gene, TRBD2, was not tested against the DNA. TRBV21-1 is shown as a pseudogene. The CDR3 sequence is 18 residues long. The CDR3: CASSSPGTSGRSPYEQYF. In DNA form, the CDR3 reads TGTGCCAGCAGCTCGCCCGGGACTAGCGGCAGAAGCCCCTACGAGCAGTACTTC.

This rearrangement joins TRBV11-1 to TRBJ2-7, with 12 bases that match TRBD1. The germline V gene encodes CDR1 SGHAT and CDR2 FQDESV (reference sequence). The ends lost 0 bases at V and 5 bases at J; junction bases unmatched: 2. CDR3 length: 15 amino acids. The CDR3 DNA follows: TGTGCCAGCAGCTTAGCGGGACAGGGGGCGGACGAGCAGTACTTC. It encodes CASSLAGQGADEQYF.

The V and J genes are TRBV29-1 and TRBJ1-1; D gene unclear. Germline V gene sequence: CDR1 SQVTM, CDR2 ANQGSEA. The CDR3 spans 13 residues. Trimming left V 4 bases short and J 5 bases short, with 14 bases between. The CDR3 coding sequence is TGCAGCGTTGTAGGTTATTCCGAGACTGAAGCTTTCTTT. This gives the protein CSVVGYSETEAFF.

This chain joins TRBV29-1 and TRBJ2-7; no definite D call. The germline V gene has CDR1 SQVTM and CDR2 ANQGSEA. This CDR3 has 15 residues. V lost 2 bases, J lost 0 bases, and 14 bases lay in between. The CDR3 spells CSVEKVGLLSYEQYF. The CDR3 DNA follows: TGCAGCGTTGAAAAAGTAGGGCTCCTCTCCTACGAGCAGTACTTC.

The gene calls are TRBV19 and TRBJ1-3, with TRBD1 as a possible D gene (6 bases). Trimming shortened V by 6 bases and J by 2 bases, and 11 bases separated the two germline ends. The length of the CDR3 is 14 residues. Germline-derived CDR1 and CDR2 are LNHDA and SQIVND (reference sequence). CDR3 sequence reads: CASSAEGAGNTIYF. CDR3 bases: TGTGCCAGTAGCGCAGAGGGGGCTGGAAACACCATATATTTT.

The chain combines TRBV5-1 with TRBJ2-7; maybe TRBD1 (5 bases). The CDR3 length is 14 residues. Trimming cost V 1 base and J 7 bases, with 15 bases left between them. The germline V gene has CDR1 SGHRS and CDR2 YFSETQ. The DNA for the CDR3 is TGCGCCAGCAGCTTGTTTATATCCGCAGGGGAGCAGTACTTC. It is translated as CASSLFISAGEQYF. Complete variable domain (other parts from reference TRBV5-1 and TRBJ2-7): KAGVTQTPRYLIKTRGQQVTLSCSPISGHRSVSWYQQTPGQGLQFLFEYFSETQRNKGNFPGRFSGRQFSNSRSEMNVSTLELGDSALYLCASSLFISAGEQYFGPGTRLTVT.

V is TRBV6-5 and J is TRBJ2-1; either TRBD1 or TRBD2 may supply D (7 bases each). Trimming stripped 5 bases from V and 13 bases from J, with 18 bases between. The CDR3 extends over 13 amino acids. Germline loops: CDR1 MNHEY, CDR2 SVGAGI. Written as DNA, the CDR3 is TGTGCCAGCAGTCATATCAGGGGGGGGACCCAGTTCTTC. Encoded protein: CASSHIRGGTQFF.

CDR3 sequence reads: CASSHSGRIRNEQYF. In DNA form, the CDR3 reads TGTGCCAGCAGCCACAGCGGGAGGATCCGAAACGAGCAGTACTTC. The chain carries TRBV7-9 and TRBJ2-7; 9 bases are shared with TRBD2. V trimming: 5 bases; J trimming: 5 bases; junction bases outside the gene matches: 10. The CDR3 is 15 residues long. CDR1 and CDR2 (germline): SEHNR, FQNEAQ (reference sequence).

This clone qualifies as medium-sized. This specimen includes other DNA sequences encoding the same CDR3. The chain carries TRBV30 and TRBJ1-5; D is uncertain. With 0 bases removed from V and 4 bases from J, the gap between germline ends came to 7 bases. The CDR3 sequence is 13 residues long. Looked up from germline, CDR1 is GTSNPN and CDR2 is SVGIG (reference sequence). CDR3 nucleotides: TGTGCCTGGAGTGTACAACGGAATCAGCCCCAGCATTTT. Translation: CAWSVQRNQPQHF.